Reported below is one T cell receptor (beta chain). Its antigen is as yet unknown. Its ends do not fully match the called genes, so a read error is possible. This CDR3 comprises 13 residues. The germline V gene encodes CDR1 SEHNR and CDR2 FQNEAQ (reference sequence). These data are taken from a study of T cell responses to AZD1222 COVID-19 vaccine. Notes on the study in general: Elevations in Spike-specific TCR breadth and depth followed administration of two AZD1222 doses. It should be noted that donors were predominantly white British and more often female, and clonal diversity was possibly underestimated.

The method was immunoSEQ multiplex PCR; TCRdb's version includes in-frame clones alone and lacks a portion of them. The sample consists of roughly 120,000 clones, about 88% of them appearing once. This specimen was peripheral blood, taken 28 days after the second AZD1222 dose. The sequence was collected from an adult who received the AZD1222 COVID-19 vaccine. This chain connects TRBV7-9 to TRBJ1-2; 7 nucleotides agree with TRBD1. The CDR3 sequence is CASSRSTRGQRSF. CDR3 nucleotides: TGTGCCAGCAGCAGATCGACGAGGGGACAGCGCTCCTTC.